The present entry profiles one TCR beta chain with its context. The CDR3 totals 15 residues. CDR1 is SGHRS and CDR2 is YFSETQ in the germline V gene. J was trimmed by 4 bases and V by 3 bases; bases with no gene match: 7. Using immunoSEQ multiplex PCR, the repertoire was profiled, and TCRdb retains in-frame clones only, with some absent. The table includes 150,000 to 200,000 clones, roughly 93% detected once. This specimen belongs to a study of shared clonotypes between healthy human individuals. Turning to the study itself: Researchers assigned three CD4 naive, three CD4 memory, two CD8 naive and one CD8 memory plate to each donor.

The sequenced sample consisted of naive CD4+ T cells sorted from blood. Indicated subset: CD45RA+ positively selected. The rearrangement links TRBV5-1 to TRBJ2-5, with 9 bases aligning to TRBD1. The clonotype originates from a woman in her twenties or thirties in good health. The DNA of the CDR3 is TGCGCCAGCAGCTGGGGGACAGGGATTGGAGAGACCCAGTACTTC. Translation: CASSWGTGIGETQYF.